This entry describes one TCR beta chain. This entry comes from a study of a mutant IDH1 vaccine in newly diagnosed glioma. Across the whole study: A 62.5% male, around 38% female split and a mean age of approximately 38 years characterized treated patients.

Germline V gives CDR1 GTSNPN, CDR2 SVGIG (reference sequence). V shed 3 bases and J shed 1 base, with 7 bases lying between them. There are 12 residues in the CDR3. Clones were sequenced by immunoSEQ multiplex PCR, and TCRdb holds only the in-frame ones, with some missing. The sample lists 85,000 to 100,000 clones, around 80% seen once, with roughly 7% in the top ten. Time point noted: baseline, week 1 (first vaccination visit). This sample's treatment: pre-vaccination baseline after standard-of-care therapy. The source material was PBMCs, sampled from a glioma patient treated with radiotherapy, temozolomide or both. This rearrangement joins TRBV30 to TRBJ2-7; either TRBD1 or TRBD2 may supply D (5 bases each). The receptor comes from a man in his forties with glioma. The CDR3 DNA follows: TGTGCCTGGAGGGGGGTTTCCTACGAGCAGTACTTC. This codes for CAWRGVSYEQYF.